This T cell receptor beta chain was identified in a study of blood T cell repertoires in COVID-19. Data came from immunoSEQ multiplex PCR; TCRdb stores just in-frame clones and leaves some out. The sample contains 250,000 to 300,000 clones, 80% to 95% of which appear only once. The germline V gene has CDR1 MNHEY and CDR2 SVGAGI. Trimming left V 2 bases short and J 2 bases short, with 10 bases between. CDR3 length equals 15 residues. Seattle researchers signed up patients amid active infection and tracked them longitudinally. Sequenced sample: peripheral blood. The chain links TRBV6-5 to TRBJ1-3, with D possibly being TRBD1 (5 bases). The sequence derives from a woman in her 30s with COVID-19, enrolled during active disease. In DNA form, the CDR3 reads TGTGCCAGCAGTTACGGTTCGGGGGCTGGAAACACCATATATTTT. Amino acids: CASSYGSGAGNTIYF.